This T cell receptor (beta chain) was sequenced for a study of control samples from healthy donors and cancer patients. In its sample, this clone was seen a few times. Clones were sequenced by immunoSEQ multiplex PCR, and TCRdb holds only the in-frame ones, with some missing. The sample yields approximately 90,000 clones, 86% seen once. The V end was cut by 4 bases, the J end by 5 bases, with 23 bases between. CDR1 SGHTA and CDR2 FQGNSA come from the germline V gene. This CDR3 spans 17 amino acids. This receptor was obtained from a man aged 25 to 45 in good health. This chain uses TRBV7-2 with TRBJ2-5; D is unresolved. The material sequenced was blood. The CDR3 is CASSSRPTSISPETQYF. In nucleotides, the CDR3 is TGTGCCAGCAGCTCTCGGCCCACTTCTATTTCCCCGGAGACCCAGTACTTC. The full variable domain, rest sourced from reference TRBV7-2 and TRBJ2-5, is GAGVSQSPSNKVTEKGKDVELRCDPISGHTALYWYRQSLGQGLEFLIYFQGNSAPDKSGLPSDRFSAERTGGSVSTLTIQRTQQEDSAVYLCASSSRPTSISPETQYFGPGTRLLVL.